The 18 T cell receptor beta chains presented below share a single source sample, sequenced in a study of long-term antiretroviral therapy in people with HIV. An immunoSEQ assay, version v3.0, was performed at survey level. Assay: immunoSEQ multiplex PCR; the TCRdb copy retains only in-frame clones and omits some. The sample holds roughly 34,000 clones, 70% to 80% seen once. The specimen comprised unsorted PBMCs, sampled 1.9 years after starting antiretroviral therapy. Receptors originate from a man aged 18-30 years with HIV.

V gene TRBV11-2 combines with J gene TRBJ2-3, with TRBD2 matching 9 bases. V lost 5 bases, J lost 1 base, and 10 bases stayed unmatched. There are 17 residues in the CDR3. CDR1 and CDR2 (germline): SGHAT, FQNNGV. This chain's CDR3 is CASSLWTSAGGTDTQYF. The CDR3 coding sequence is TGTGCCAGCAGCCTATGGACTAGCGCCGGGGGCACAGATACGCAGTATTTT. Based on the CDR3 plus reference TRBV11-2 and TRBJ2-3, the full variable domain is EAGVAQSPRYKIIEKRQSVAFWCNPISGHATLYWYQQILGQGPKLLIQFQNNGVVDDSQLPKDRFSAERLKGVDSTLKIQPAKLEDSAVYLCASSLWTSAGGTDTQYFGPGTRLTVL.

This sequence joins TRBV5-1 and TRBJ2-5, with D unclear. V was clipped by 1 base and J by 9 bases, with 19 bases between them. Germline CDR1 reads SGHRS; CDR2 reads YFSETQ. The CDR3 totals 15 residues. CDR3 in amino acids: CASSLSLSLPRAQYF. The CDR3, as DNA: TGCGCCAGCAGCTTGAGTCTATCCCTTCCACGAGCCCAGTACTTC.

The CDR3: CASSGGTATNEKLFF. CDR3 DNA: TGTGCCAGCAGTGGGGGGACTGCAACTAATGAAAAACTGTTTTTT. The chain links TRBV6-1 to TRBJ1-4; possible D gene TRBD1, 5 bases. CDR1 and CDR2 from the germline V gene are MNHNS and SASEGT. Trimming stripped 4 bases from V and 0 bases from J, with 9 bases between. The CDR3 loop spans 15 amino acids.

The chain links TRBV11-2 to TRBJ1-1, with TRBD1 identical over 9 bases. J was trimmed by 4 bases and V by 1 base; bases with no gene match: 4. Germline values: CDR1 SGHAT, CDR2 FQNNGV. The CDR3 sequence is 15 residues long. The CDR3 coding sequence is TGTGCCAGCAGCTTAGGGGGGACAGGGTCCACTGAAGCTTTCTTT. It translates to CASSLGGTGSTEAFF.

V usage is TRBV11-2 and J usage is TRBJ2-7; D gene uncertain. The germline V gene has CDR1 SGHAT and CDR2 FQNNGV. The CDR3 covers 17 residues. Trimming shortened V by 1 base and J by 2 bases, and 18 bases separated the two germline ends. CDR3 sequence (DNA): TGTGCCAGCAGCTTAGGGACGTTAGCCGGAAACCCCTACGAGCAGTACTTC. It yields the protein CASSLGTLAGNPYEQYF.

The V and J genes are TRBV6-5 and TRBJ1-1; D is undetermined. Per germline, CDR1 MNHEY and CDR2 SVGAGI. V shed 6 bases and J shed 0 bases, with 8 bases lying between them. The CDR3 spans 13 residues. CDR3 residues: CASSPNMNTEAFF. CDR3 DNA sequence: TGTGCCAGCAGCCCTAACATGAACACTGAAGCTTTCTTT.

V gene TRBV6-1 combines with J gene TRBJ2-1; D possibly matches TRBD1 or TRBD2 (5 bases each). Germline CDR1 is MNHNS and CDR2 is SASEGT. CDR3 size: 15 residues. The V gene lost 2 bases and the J gene lost 4 bases, with 12 bases spanning the gap. The CDR3 region is CASSETREGYNEQFF. CDR3 nucleotides: TGTGCCAGCAGTGAAACCAGAGAGGGGTACAATGAGCAGTTCTTC.

The chain recombines TRBV5-8 with TRBJ2-1, with D uncertain. Germline values: CDR1 SGHTS, CDR2 YDEGEE. V was cut by 1 base and J by 4 bases, with 27 bases left in between. CDR3 length equals 20 residues. The CDR3 loop is CASSLLVGLVRPSKYNEQFF. The CDR3 nucleotides are TGTGCCAGCAGCTTGCTGGTGGGCTTAGTGAGGCCCTCCAAATACAATGAGCAGTTCTTC.

J is TRBJ1-4 and V is TRBV7-9; unclear D gene. Trimming took 7 bases from V and 0 from J, leaving 12 bases between them. The length of the CDR3 is 15 residues. Germline lookup yields CDR1 SEHNR and CDR2 FQNEAQ (reference sequence). The CDR3 DNA reads TGTGCCAGCAACCTCCCCGGGGCAACTAATGAAAAACTGTTTTTT. Amino acid sequence: CASNLPGATNEKLFF.

This clone showed up just a few times. The chain couples TRBV28 to TRBJ1-2; TRBD1 agrees at 7 bases. V gave up 4 bases and J gave up 0 bases; unmatched junction bases: 5. CDR3 size: 15 residues. In germline, CDR1 is MDHEN, CDR2 SYDVKM. CDR3 loop: CASSSPGTANYGYTF. The CDR3 region has the DNA TGTGCCAGCAGTTCCCCCGGGACAGCTAACTATGGCTACACCTTC.

This clone appeared once. This chain joins TRBV6-1 and TRBJ1-1; D is possibly TRBD1 (5 bases). The CDR3 is made up of 13 amino acids. Trimming cost V 5 bases and J 4 bases, with 11 bases left between them. Germline-derived CDR1 and CDR2 are MNHNS and SASEGT. The CDR3 sequence is CASSTLGGTEAFF. As DNA, the CDR3 is TGTGCCAGCAGTACTCTCGGGGGCACTGAAGCTTTCTTT.

The chain joins TRBV2 to TRBJ2-7; D is uncertain. This CDR3 has 13 residues. Trimming pared 8 bases from V and 1 base from J, leaving 12 bases between. CDR1 and CDR2 from the germline V gene are SNHLY and FYNNEI. CDR3 region: CASGPPFSYEQYF. CDR3 DNA sequence: TGTGCCAGCGGGCCGCCGTTTTCCTACGAGCAGTACTTC.

V and J are TRBV12-2 and TRBJ2-7; the table's TRBD2 call for D was not verified on the DNA. TRBV12-2 represents a pseudogene. This CDR3 has 16 residues. CDR3 sequence: CASRPRTSGGFYEQYV. The DNA for the CDR3 is TGTGCAAGTCGCCCTCGGACTAGCGGGGGGTTCTACGAGCAGTACGTC.

This clone was observed a handful of times. CDR3 bases: TGCACCAGCAGCCTCGGACAGGGGGCGGCTCAGCCCCAGCATTTT. Protein: CTSSLGQGAAQPQHF. This rearrangement joins TRBV1 to TRBJ1-5; the table names TRBD1, a call not compared with the DNA. TRBV1 is a listed pseudogene. The CDR3 consists of 15 residues.

The CDR3 is CASSLTGEFTDTQYF. The CDR3, as DNA: TGCGCCAGCAGCTTGACAGGGGAATTCACAGATACGCAGTATTTT. The chain employs TRBV5-1 and TRBJ2-3; 7 bases map to TRBD1. Germline V gene data show CDR1 as SGHRS and CDR2 as YFSETQ. Unmatched junction bases numbered 4, after V lost 1 base and J lost 2 bases. CDR3 length equals 15 residues.

CDR3: CASSSQGGAGGYTF. The CDR3 DNA is TGTGCCAGCAGTTCCCAGGGGGGGGCGGGTGGCTACACCTTC. V and J are TRBV6-6 and TRBJ1-2, with 7 bases fitting TRBD1. The V segment lost 4 bases and the J segment 7 bases; nucleotides outside the gene matches: 9. The V gene's germline CDR1 is MNHNY and CDR2 SVGAGI (reference sequence). The CDR3 runs to 14 residues.

Worth noting for this clone: Other DNA sequences within the sample encode an identical CDR3. The J gene is TRBJ2-5, the V gene TRBV9, with D maybe TRBD1 (5 bases). This CDR3 contains 13 residues. V shed 0 bases and J shed 2 bases, with 5 bases lying between them. Germline V gene sequence: CDR1 SGDLS, CDR2 YYNGEE. CDR3 protein: CASSVGTQETQYF. The CDR3 DNA is TGTGCCAGCAGCGTAGGGACACAAGAGACCCAGTACTTC.

The chain employs TRBV7-9 and TRBJ2-3, with D hard to call. The CDR3 is 14 residues long. Germline CDR1 is SEHNR and CDR2 is FQNEAQ (reference sequence). The germline V and J ends were trimmed by 4 bases and 4 bases, with 12 bases remaining between them. The CDR3 coding sequence is TGTGCCAGCAGCTCTGTCTGGGGTTCAGATACGCAGTATTTT. It is translated as CASSSVWGSDTQYF.